Listed here are 14 T cell receptor beta chains from one sample, sequenced in a study of T-cell reconstitution after alpha-beta-depleted transplantation in children. Unique molecular identifiers were incorporated into the prepared TCRbeta library. TCRdb redid the calling of the PCR reads with MiXCR, one entry per CDR3 protein. The sample has 450,000 to 600,000 distinct CDR3 sequences, 15% to 20% seen once. The sample consisted of PBMCs from the stem cell graft donor, taken from the stem cell graft. Receptor source: a human donor who donated a stem cell graft to a child with acute lymphoblastic leukemia.

This clonotype was seen a handful of times. This chain uses TRBV20-1 with TRBJ1-2; the D gene is possibly TRBD1 (5 bases). The CDR3 extends over 12 amino acids. CDR1 is DFQATT and CDR2 is SNEGSKA in the germline V gene (reference sequence). V lost 5 bases and J 6 bases, leaving 13 bases between the germline ends. CDR3: CSAPWGWDGYTF. Here the CDR3 DNA reads TGCAGTGCTCCTTGGGGGTGGGATGGCTACACCTTC.

The rearrangement links TRBV20-1 to TRBJ2-2; TRBD1 matches at 10 bases. V shed 0 bases, J shed 6 bases, and the junction held 4 bases outside the gene matches. The length of the CDR3 is 15 residues. Germline V gene data show CDR1 as DFQATT and CDR2 as SNEGSKA (reference sequence). CDR3: CSARDLGQGSGELFF. The CDR3 coding sequence is TGCAGTGCTAGAGATCTGGGACAGGGGTCCGGGGAGCTGTTTTTT.

This clonotype has ten or more counts. CDR3 in amino acids: CSVVPGNTEAFF. The CDR3, as DNA: TGCAGCGTTGTGCCGGGGAACACTGAAGCTTTCTTT. The chain carries TRBV29-1 and TRBJ1-1, with D hard to call. This CDR3 has 12 amino acids. The V end lost 4 bases, the J end lost 1 base, and 7 bases lay between the germline ends. Germline V gene data show CDR1 as SQVTM and CDR2 as ANQGSEA.

This clonotype was recorded a few times. The chain carries TRBV18 and TRBJ1-1; D remains ambiguous. This CDR3 region has 16 residues. From germline, CDR1 is KGHSH and CDR2 LQKENI. V lost 3 bases, J lost 1 base, and 15 bases lay in between. The CDR3 loop reads CASSPSLVGGNTEAFF. CDR3 coding DNA: TGTGCCAGCTCACCCAGTCTGGTCGGAGGGAACACTGAAGCTTTCTTT.

The sample holds a few counts of this clonotype. The gene calls are TRBV29-1 and TRBJ2-7; the D gene is possibly TRBD1 (6 bases). This CDR3 is 12 amino acids long. V was shortened by 5 bases and J by 5 bases, with 13 bases between the two germline ends. Per the germline V gene, CDR1 is SQVTM and CDR2 is ANQGSEA. The CDR3 region is CSVYRDRHEQYF. The CDR3 coding sequence is TGCAGCGTTTACAGGGATCGCCACGAGCAGTACTTC.

The chain joins TRBV7-8 to TRBJ2-1; D is undetermined. The CDR3 extends over 15 amino acids. Germline lookup yields CDR1 SGHVS and CDR2 FQNEAQ. V was shortened by 3 bases and J by 7 bases, with 16 bases between the two germline ends. CDR3 nucleotides: TGTGCCAGCAGCTTTTACCCGGGTTATACAAATGAGCAGTTCTTC. It encodes CASSFYPGYTNEQFF.

This clonotype was seen more than once but under ten times. This chain links TRBV12-3 or TRBV12-4 with TRBJ1-4; D is possibly TRBD1 (5 bases). V lost 2 bases, J lost 3 bases, and 7 bases lay in between. The CDR3 extends over 14 amino acids. The CDR3 DNA reads as TGTGCCAGCAGTTTATGGGGACCTAATGAAAAACTGTTTTTT. It specifies CASSLWGPNEKLFF.

This clonotype has just a few counts. This chain connects TRBV12-3 or TRBV12-4 to TRBJ1-4; the D is unclear. The CDR3 contains 13 residues. The germline V and J ends were trimmed by 6 bases and 7 bases, with 12 bases remaining between them. The chain's CDR3 is CASRPVGSEKLFF. Written as DNA, the CDR3 is TGTGCCAGCAGACCTGTAGGTTCTGAAAAACTGTTTTTT.

This clonotype was counted a few times. The chain links TRBV4-1 to TRBJ2-7; D is unclear. The CDR3 extends over 13 amino acids. CDR1 and CDR2 (germline): MGHRA, YSYEKL. V lost 3 bases, J lost 3 bases, and 9 bases lay in between. CDR3 residues: CASSQGLRYEQYF. In nucleotides, the CDR3 is TGCGCCAGCAGCCAGGGCCTACGCTACGAGCAGTACTTC.

A few counts support this clonotype. V is TRBV13 and J is TRBJ2-3; D gene uncertain. Germline CDR1 PRHDT, CDR2 FYEKMQ (reference sequence). Trimming cost V 3 bases and J 0 bases, with 16 bases left between them. The CDR3 loop spans 17 amino acids. As DNA, the CDR3 is TGTGCCAGCAGCTTCCCCCCGGGCAGCGCTAGCACAGATACGCAGTATTTT. Its protein is CASSFPPGSASTDTQYF. Supplemented by reference TRBV13 and TRBJ2-3, the full variable domain reads AAGVIQSPRHLIKEKRETATLKCYPIPRHDTVYWYQQGPGQDPQFLISFYEKMQSDKGSIPDRFSAQQFSDYHSELNMSSLELGDSALYFCASSFPPGSASTDTQYFGPGTRLTVL.

V usage is TRBV12-3 or TRBV12-4 and J usage is TRBJ2-3, with D perhaps assigned TRBD1 or TRBD2 (5 bases each). Trimming removed 5 bases from V and 6 bases from J, with 15 bases in between. There are 14 residues in the CDR3. The CDR3 sequence: CASSRMDGADTQYF. CDR3 nucleotides: TGTGCCAGCAGTCGAATGGACGGGGCGGATACGCAGTATTTT.

The chain employs TRBV20-1 and TRBJ2-1; TRBD2 matches at 10 bases. The junction had 13 bases not matched to a gene; V was cut back by 5 bases and J by 6 bases. The length of the CDR3 is 16 residues. Germline V gene sequence: CDR1 DFQATT, CDR2 SNEGSKA (reference sequence). In nucleotides, the CDR3 is TGCAGTGCTCCACCGGTGGGAGCGGGAGGGCTCAATGAGCAGTTCTTC. Residues: CSAPPVGAGGLNEQFF.

This rearrangement joins TRBV9 to TRBJ2-1, with D tentatively TRBD1 (7 bases). The CDR3 is 15 residues long. Looked up from germline, CDR1 is SGDLS and CDR2 is YYNGEE. V dropped 0 bases and J dropped 9 bases, with 16 bases sitting between them. The CDR3 reads CASSVDPGGGGEQFF. CDR3 bases: TGTGCCAGCAGCGTAGATCCAGGGGGAGGTGGTGAGCAGTTCTTC.

This clonotype was detected many times. The V call is TRBV6-2 or TRBV6-3, the J call TRBJ2-7; D gene ambiguous. Germline V lookup: CDR1 MNHEY, CDR2 SVGEGT. V lost 6 bases, J lost 3 bases, and 6 bases lay in between. This CDR3 contains 11 residues. CDR3 in amino acids: CASSPHYEQYF. The CDR3 DNA sequence: TGTGCCAGCAGCCCTCACTACGAGCAGTACTTC.